This T cell receptor beta chain was captured by sequencing in a study of blood T cell repertoires in COVID-19. Followed longitudinally, the Seattle patients had been enrolled during active infection. CDR1 is KGHSH and CDR2 is LQKENI in the germline V gene. The CDR3 totals 14 residues. Between the trimmed V and J ends, which lost 4 bases and 2 bases, there was a span of 12 bases. At least ten counts were recorded for this clone. Here immunoSEQ multiplex PCR was the method, and the copy in TCRdb shows in-frame clones only, minus some. The sample consists of approximately 210,000 clones, 85% of them appearing once.

This receptor was identified in a man aged 60-69 years with COVID-19, enrolled during active disease. Source material: peripheral blood. This chain uses TRBV18 with TRBJ2-7; D is ambiguous. The CDR3 DNA reads as TGTGCCAGCTCACGTGGAGCTGTGACCTACGAGCAGTACTTC. It specifies CASSRGAVTYEQYF.